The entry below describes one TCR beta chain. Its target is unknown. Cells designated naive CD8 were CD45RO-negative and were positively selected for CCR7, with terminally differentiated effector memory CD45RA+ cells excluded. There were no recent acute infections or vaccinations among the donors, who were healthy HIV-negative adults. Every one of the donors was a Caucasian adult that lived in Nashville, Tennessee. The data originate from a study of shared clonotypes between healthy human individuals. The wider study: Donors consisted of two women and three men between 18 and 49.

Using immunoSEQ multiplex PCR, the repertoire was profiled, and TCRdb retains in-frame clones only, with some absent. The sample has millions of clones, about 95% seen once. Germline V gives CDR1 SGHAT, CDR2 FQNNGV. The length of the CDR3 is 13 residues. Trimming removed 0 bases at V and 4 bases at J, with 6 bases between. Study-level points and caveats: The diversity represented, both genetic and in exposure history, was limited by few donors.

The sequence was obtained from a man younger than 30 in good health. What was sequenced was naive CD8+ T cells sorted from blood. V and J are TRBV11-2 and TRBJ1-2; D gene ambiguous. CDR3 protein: CASSLDGSYGYTF. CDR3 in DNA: TGTGCCAGCAGCTTAGACGGTTCCTATGGCTACACCTTC. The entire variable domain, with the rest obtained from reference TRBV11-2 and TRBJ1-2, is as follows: EAGVAQSPRYKIIEKRQSVAFWCNPISGHATLYWYQQILGQGPKLLIQFQNNGVVDDSQLPKDRFSAERLKGVDSTLKIQPAKLEDSAVYLCASSLDGSYGYTFGSGTRLTVV.